Below, 22 T cell receptor beta chains from the same sample are listed, as sequenced in a study of patients and donors after allogeneic stem cell transplantation. MiXCR, run by TCRdb on the RT-PCR reads, gives a single entry per CDR3 protein. This sample has around 160,000 distinct CDR3 sequences, with 30% found just once. The sequencing input was blood, either unsorted or a sorted T cell fraction (not recorded which). The receptors here all came from a human donor who was either an allogeneic HSCT recipient or a stem cell or donor lymphocyte infusion donor (not recorded which). It is not recorded whose cells these are; they may come from a transplant donor.

The chain employs TRBV7-2 and TRBJ2-3, with D possibly called TRBD1 or TRBD2 (6 bases each). From germline, CDR1 is SGHTA and CDR2 FQGNSA. The CDR3 has 16 amino acids. The V end was cut by 1 base, the J end by 2 bases, with 13 bases between. The CDR3 region has the DNA TGTGCCAGCAGCTTAGAGGCTAGGGGGGCCACAGATACGCAGTATTTT. Amino acid sequence: CASSLEARGATDTQYF.

The rearrangement joins TRBV20-1 to TRBJ2-3; D is ambiguous. This CDR3 has 10 amino acids. Trimming left V 5 bases short and J 9 bases short, with 9 bases between. CDR1 is DFQATT, CDR2 SNEGSKA, per germline (reference sequence). The CDR3 sequence: CSASLGTQYF. The CDR3 coding sequence is TGCAGTGCTTCCCTTGGAACGCAGTATTTT.

This clonotype was seen more than once but under ten times. The chain combines TRBV6-2 or TRBV6-3 with TRBJ1-2; TRBD1 might be the D (6 bases). The V end lost 2 bases, the J end lost 7 bases, and 17 bases lay between the germline ends. This CDR3 contains 15 residues. Germline assignment: CDR1 MNHEY and CDR2 SVGEGT. The DNA for the CDR3 is TGTGCCAGCAGTTACCGACAGGTCCCCTCGGCTGGCTACACCTTC. Amino acid sequence: CASSYRQVPSAGYTF.

This clonotype occurred many times. This chain uses TRBV9 with TRBJ1-4, with D maybe TRBD1 (5 bases). Germline CDR1 reads SGDLS; CDR2 reads YYNGEE. Between the trimmed V and J ends, which lost 4 bases and 3 bases, there was a span of 13 bases. CDR3 length: 15 amino acids. The CDR3 sequence is CASSSGTLANEKLFF. DNA of the CDR3: TGTGCCAGCAGCTCCGGGACTTTAGCTAATGAAAAACTGTTTTTT.

This clonotype was observed a handful of times. This sequence joins TRBV10-3 and TRBJ1-3, with a possible D match to TRBD1 (5 bases). Germline V gives CDR1 ENHRY, CDR2 SYGVKD. CDR3 length: 14 amino acids. With 10 bases removed from V and 0 bases from J, the gap between germline ends came to 13 bases. The CDR3: CATRAGTSGNTIYF. The CDR3 DNA reads TGTGCCACTCGAGCGGGGACCTCTGGAAACACCATATATTTT.

The gene calls are TRBV4-2 and TRBJ2-1; the match to TRBD2 covers 7 bases. V lost 3 bases, J lost 0 bases, and 5 bases stayed unmatched. This CDR3 spans 16 amino acids. CDR1 is LGHNA and CDR2 is YNFKEQ in the germline V gene. CDR3 amino acids: CASSHPAGPSYNEQFF. Here the CDR3 DNA reads TGTGCCAGCAGCCATCCAGCGGGACCCTCCTACAATGAGCAGTTCTTC.

This chain links TRBV7-8 with TRBJ2-3; D call uncertain. The V end lost 3 bases, the J end lost 5 bases, and 12 bases lay between the germline ends. This CDR3 has 14 residues. Germline V CDR1 and CDR2: SGHVS, FQNEAQ. CDR3 in amino acids: CASSLGYWLDTQYF. CDR3 bases: TGTGCCAGCAGCTTGGGATATTGGCTAGATACGCAGTATTTT.

This clonotype was seen at least ten times. This chain connects TRBV5-1 to TRBJ1-2; a possible D gene is TRBD1 (5 bases). The V end lost 7 bases, the J end lost 2 bases, and 9 bases lay between the germline ends. The length of the CDR3 is 12 residues. The germline V gene has CDR1 SGHRS and CDR2 YFSETQ. The CDR3 DNA reads TGCGCCAGCTGGGACGTCAACTATGGCTACACCTTC. Its protein product is CASWDVNYGYTF.

This clonotype appeared many times. The V and J genes are TRBV5-1 and TRBJ1-1, with D possibly being TRBD1 (6 bases). The germline CDR1 and CDR2 sequences are SGHRS and YFSETQ. Trimming stripped 5 bases from V and 4 bases from J, with 15 bases between. The CDR3 extends over 14 amino acids. CDR3 sequence: CASSRTARATEAFF. For the CDR3, the DNA is TGCGCCAGCAGTCGGACAGCCCGGGCCACTGAAGCTTTCTTT.

CDR3 loop: CASSPGVSTEAFF. The CDR3 DNA reads TGTGCCAGCAGTCCAGGGGTTAGCACTGAAGCTTTCTTT. The rearrangement uses TRBV6-5 and TRBJ1-1, with D tentatively TRBD1 (6 bases). The CDR3 spans 13 residues. The V end was cut by 5 bases, the J end by 4 bases, with 11 bases between. Germline-derived CDR1 and CDR2 are MNHEY and SVGAGI.

This clonotype was observed a few times. This rearrangement joins TRBV5-4 to TRBJ2-7, with D unresolved. The CDR3 totals 13 residues. CDR1 and CDR2 from the germline V gene are SGHNT and YYREEE (reference sequence). Trimming cost V 0 bases and J 2 bases, with 6 bases left between them. CDR3 in DNA: TGTGCCAGCAGCTTGGATTGGACCTACGAGCAGTACTTC. Its protein is CASSLDWTYEQYF. The variable domain in full, with the rest retrieved from reference TRBV5-4 and TRBJ2-7, is ETGVTQSPTHLIKTRGQQVTLRCSSQSGHNTVSWYQQALGQGPQFIFQYYREEENGRGNFPPRFSGLQFPNYSSELNVNALELDDSALYLCASSLDWTYEQYFGPGTRLTVT.

This clonotype was counted only a few times. V gene TRBV20-1 combines with J gene TRBJ1-6; TRBD1 aligns across 8 bases. This CDR3 has 16 amino acids. Germline V gene data show CDR1 as DFQATT and CDR2 as SNEGSKA (reference sequence). V shed 6 bases and J 4 bases; nucleotides not matched to a gene: 11. Here the CDR3 reads CSAGEGDRPYNSPLHF. The CDR3 DNA follows: TGCAGTGCCGGGGAGGGGGACAGGCCTTATAATTCACCCCTCCACTTT.

The chain is built from TRBV19 and TRBJ1-1, with D unresolved. Per the germline V gene, CDR1 is LNHDA and CDR2 is SQIVND (reference sequence). CDR3 size: 14 residues. The V end lost 3 bases, the J end lost 1 base, and 9 bases lay between the germline ends. The DNA of the CDR3 is TGTGCCAGTAGTATTTTGATTGGGAACACTGAAGCTTTCTTT. This encodes CASSILIGNTEAFF. Drawing the rest from reference TRBV19 and TRBJ1-1, the complete variable domain is DGGITQSPKYLFRKEGQNVTLSCEQNLNHDAMYWYRQDPGQGLRLIYYSQIVNDFQKGDIAEGYSVSREKKESFPLTVTSAQKNPTAFYLCASSILIGNTEAFFGQGTRLTVV.

CDR3 protein: CSASLAGGLDYEQFF. In DNA, the CDR3 is TGCAGTGCTTCTCTGGCGGGAGGGCTAGACTATGAGCAGTTCTTC. The gene calls are TRBV20-1 and TRBJ2-1; TRBD2 aligns across 9 bases. The germline V gene encodes CDR1 DFQATT and CDR2 SNEGSKA (reference sequence). The CDR3 is made up of 15 amino acids. The V and J ends lost 5 bases and 8 bases, in that order; junction bases with no gene match: 13.

The sample holds a few counts of this clonotype. The V call is TRBV10-3, the J call TRBJ1-4; TRBD1 matches 7 bases. This CDR3 is built from 16 residues. Germline values: CDR1 ENHRY, CDR2 SYGVKD. After removal of 2 bases from V and 8 bases from J, the junction contained 11 bases not matched to a gene. CDR3 in amino acids: CAISERQGPYGEKLFF. The CDR3 DNA reads as TGTGCCATCAGTGAGCGACAGGGCCCCTACGGGGAAAAACTGTTTTTT.

The sample holds a few counts of this clonotype. This chain uses TRBV7-9 with TRBJ2-1; TRBD1 or TRBD2 may be the D gene (5 bases each). CDR1 and CDR2 from the germline V gene are SEHNR and FQNEAQ (reference sequence). There are 12 residues in the CDR3. Trimming removed 5 bases from V and 10 bases from J, with 12 bases in between. The CDR3 loop reads CASSPGPLEQFF. CDR3 nucleotides: TGTGCCAGCAGCCCGGGACCACTCGAGCAGTTCTTC. Full variable domain (remainder filled in from reference TRBV7-9 and TRBJ2-1): DTGVSQNPRHKITKRGQNVTFRCDPISEHNRLYWYRQTLGQGPEFLTYFQNEAQLEKSRLLSDRFSAERPKGSFSTLEIQRTEQGDSAMYLCASSPGPLEQFFGPGTRLTVL.

The chain joins TRBV15 to TRBJ2-5, with 7 nucleotides matching TRBD2. The CDR3 runs to 15 residues. Looked up from germline, CDR1 is LNHNV and CDR2 is YYDKDF (reference sequence). V dropped 5 bases and J dropped 5; count of bases not matched to a gene: 11. This CDR3 is CATSFPKEGGETQYF. In DNA form, the CDR3 reads TGTGCCACCAGCTTCCCCAAGGAGGGAGGGGAGACCCAGTACTTC.

The rearrangement joins TRBV12-3 or TRBV12-4 to TRBJ2-1; weak D call: TRBD2 (5 bases). V was trimmed by 5 bases and J by 9 bases, leaving 11 bases between them. This CDR3 has 12 residues. In DNA form, the CDR3 reads TGTGCCAGCAGTCCAGGTGAGGGTGAGCAGTTCTTC. Translated: CASSPGEGEQFF.

The V call is TRBV6-5, the J call TRBJ1-1, with D unresolved. Germline CDR1 reads MNHEY; CDR2 reads SVGAGI. The CDR3 length is 13 residues. Between the trimmed V and J ends, which lost 2 bases and 5 bases, there was a span of 9 bases. The CDR3 spells CASSYVQGTEAFF. The DNA of the CDR3 is TGTGCCAGCAGTTACGTCCAAGGGACTGAAGCTTTCTTT.

This clonotype showed up just a few times. This chain connects TRBV4-3 to TRBJ2-7, with 7 bases lining up with TRBD2. CDR1 is LGHNA and CDR2 is YSLEER in the germline V gene. The CDR3 extends over 15 amino acids. Trimming at V came to 0 bases and at J to 3 bases, leaving 5 bases not matched to a gene. This chain's CDR3 is CASSQDSLADYEQYF. DNA for the CDR3: TGCGCCAGCAGCCAAGATAGCCTAGCGGACTACGAGCAGTACTTC.

The chain employs TRBV7-8 and TRBJ2-3; D is undetermined. Germline loops: CDR1 SGHVS, CDR2 FQNEAQ. The CDR3 is 15 amino acids. The V gene lost 7 bases and the J gene lost 1 base, with 15 bases spanning the gap. In nucleotides, the CDR3 is TGTGCCAGCATGGTACCGCGGTGGGGCACAGATACGCAGTATTTT. It codes for CASMVPRWGTDTQYF.

The chain carries TRBV5-1 and TRBJ2-5; unclear D gene. The V end lost 0 bases, the J end lost 4 bases, and 13 bases lay between the germline ends. The CDR3 spans 15 residues. Germline V lookup: CDR1 SGHRS, CDR2 YFSETQ. The CDR3 DNA reads as TGCGCCAGCAGCTTGGCACTTGGAGAACGAGAGACCCAGTACTTC. Its protein is CASSLALGERETQYF.